The sequence of this TCR beta chain was determined in a study of siplizumab effects on memory and regulatory T cells. Generated by immunoSEQ multiplex PCR, the TCRdb table keeps only in-frame clones and is missing some. Among roughly 9,000 clones listed, 55% to 75% were seen once. Overall study findings and caveats: The drug siplizumab significantly decreased the alloreactive sequences that could be traced to unstimulated CD4+ memory cells.

In regard to this clone: What it binds is unknown.

Sequencing was performed on effector memory CD8+ T cells sorted from blood. Subset defined: unstimulated CD8+ effector memory T cells. This sequence was found in a human donor in good health.

The CDR3 loop is CASGLNRGHTGELFF. DNA for the CDR3: TGTGCTAGTGGTTTGAACAGGGGGCACACCGGGGAGCTGTTTTTT. The rearrangement uses TRBV12-5 and TRBJ2-2, with 9 positions matching TRBD1. The germline CDR1 and CDR2 sequences are LGHNT and FRNRAP. V was pared by 2 bases and J by 3 bases, with 1 base of the junction left unmatched. The CDR3 has 15 residues.